What follows are 24 T cell receptor beta chains derived from one specimen sequenced in a study of cytomegalovirus exposure and HLA in healthy donors. PCR involved 60 Vbeta and 13 Jbeta primers. The repertoire was sequenced with immunoSEQ multiplex PCR; TCRdb's copy has only in-frame clones and lacks some. The repertoire holds roughly 100,000 clones, with approximately 16% as singletons. The sequenced sample was PBMCs. Every receptor here comes from a female donor in good health and CMV-seronegative.

The chain is built from TRBV2 and TRBJ1-1; the match to TRBD1 covers 8 bases. There are 13 residues in the CDR3. Trimming at V came to 6 bases and at J to 3 bases, leaving 3 bases not matched to a gene. The germline V gene encodes CDR1 SNHLY and CDR2 FYNNEI. The CDR3 sequence: CASRETGDTEAFF. CDR3 DNA sequence: TGTGCCAGCAGAGAGACAGGGGACACTGAAGCTTTCTTT.

This clone was found a few times. This chain links TRBV13 with TRBJ2-1; 7 bases map to TRBD1. Germline V gene data show CDR1 as PRHDT and CDR2 as FYEKMQ (reference sequence). The J segment lost 3 bases and the V segment lost 5 bases, leaving 4 bases of the junction unmatched. The CDR3 extends over 14 amino acids. In DNA form, the CDR3 reads TGTGCCAGCAGCCTCAGGGGGATCTACAATGAGCAGTTCTTC. This gives the protein CASSLRGIYNEQFF.

The chain carries TRBV20-1 and TRBJ1-1, with a tentative D call TRBD1 (6 bases). Trimming took 3 bases from V and 10 from J, leaving 9 bases between them. The CDR3 has 10 residues. Germline CDR1 DFQATT, CDR2 SNEGSKA (reference sequence). CDR3 loop: CSASLGAAFF. The DNA for the CDR3 is TGCAGTGCTAGTTTGGGGGCAGCTTTCTTT.

This clone was observed a handful of times. The chain employs TRBV29-1 and TRBJ2-7; D is perhaps TRBD1 (6 bases). Looked up from germline, CDR1 is SQVTM and CDR2 is ANQGSEA. The CDR3 has 14 residues. With 2 bases removed from V and 3 bases from J, the gap between germline ends came to 14 bases. The CDR3 loop is CSVEIQGGLYEQYF. The CDR3 bases are TGCAGCGTTGAAATACAGGGTGGGCTCTACGAGCAGTACTTC.

This clone was observed a handful of times. V is TRBV5-1 and J is TRBJ1-6; D remains ambiguous. V dropped 6 bases and J dropped 12 bases, with 13 bases sitting between them. Germline CDR1 and CDR2: SGHRS and YFSETQ. The CDR3 totals 12 residues. The CDR3 region is CASTEPEIPLHF. The CDR3 region has the DNA TGCGCCAGCACCGAACCGGAGATACCCCTCCACTTT.

The rearrangement joins TRBV11-2 to TRBJ1-2; D is ambiguous. CDR1 is SGHAT and CDR2 is FQNNGV in the germline V gene. This CDR3 has 13 residues. Trimming removed 3 bases from V and 3 bases from J, with 8 bases in between. For the CDR3, the DNA is TGTGCCAGCAGCTTCTCCCCCGACTATGGCTACACCTTC. Its translation: CASSFSPDYGYTF.

The chain joins TRBV6-5 to TRBJ2-7; no clear D gene. Germline V gene lookup returns CDR1 MNHEY and CDR2 SVGAGI. Trimming stripped 0 bases from V and 5 bases from J, with 8 bases between. The CDR3 runs 13 residues. The CDR3 DNA reads TGTGCCAGCAGTTACTCGACTGGCGACGAGCAGTACTTC. It encodes CASSYSTGDEQYF.

This clone was seen more than once but under ten times. The V gene is TRBV6-5, the J gene TRBJ2-3; possible D gene TRBD1, 5 bases. This CDR3 has 15 residues. The ends were cut back, 6 bases at V and 2 bases at J, with 15 bases in the middle. CDR1 MNHEY and CDR2 SVGAGI come from the germline V gene. CDR3 nucleotide sequence: TGTGCCAGCAGGCCCGACAGTCAGAACACAGATACGCAGTATTTT. This gives the protein CASRPDSQNTDTQYF.

This clone was observed a few times. The chain is built from TRBV6-5 and TRBJ2-4; TRBD1 aligns across 9 bases. The germline V gene encodes CDR1 MNHEY and CDR2 SVGAGI. The CDR3 is made up of 13 amino acids. V trimming: 6 bases; J trimming: 12 bases; junction bases outside the gene matches: 9. CDR3 sequence (DNA): TGTGCCAGCAGACGGACAGGGGAAACCACTCAGTACTTC. This codes for CASRRTGETTQYF.

This clone was counted between two and nine times. This chain links TRBV7-8 with TRBJ2-7, with D perhaps matching TRBD2 (5 bases). Germline CDR1 reads SGHVS; CDR2 reads FQNEAQ. The CDR3 has 15 residues. V lost 5 bases and J 5 bases, leaving 19 bases between the germline ends. The chain's CDR3 is CASSPHGLALHEQYF. The DNA of the CDR3 is TGTGCCAGCAGCCCCCACGGGCTAGCTCTCCACGAGCAGTACTTC.

The chain carries TRBV6-5 and TRBJ1-4; D unclear. This CDR3 has 15 amino acids. V was cut by 0 bases and J by 3 bases, with 8 bases left in between. Per germline, CDR1 MNHEY and CDR2 SVGAGI. In nucleotides, the CDR3 is TGTGCCAGCAGTTACTCGTGGAGGGCTAATGAAAAACTGTTTTTT. Translated, it gives CASSYSWRANEKLFF.

This chain connects TRBV2 to TRBJ2-7; possible D gene TRBD2, 5 bases. CDR1 and CDR2 from the germline V gene are SNHLY and FYNNEI. V lost 2 bases, J lost 0 bases, and 20 bases lay in between. CDR3 size: 18 residues. CDR3 DNA sequence: TGTGCCAGCAGTGAAACGTCGGGGTGGGGAGTCGGCTCCTACGAGCAGTACTTC. It codes for CASSETSGWGVGSYEQYF. The variable domain in full, completed from reference TRBV2 and TRBJ2-7, reads EPEVTQTPSHQVTQMGQEVILRCVPISNHLYFYWYRQILGQKVEFLVSFYNNEISEKSEIFDDQFSVERPDGSNFTLKIRSTKLEDSAMYFCASSETSGWGVGSYEQYFGPGTRLTVT.

This sequence joins TRBV19 and TRBJ2-1; TRBD2 aligns across 14 bases. J was trimmed by 6 bases and V by 8 bases; bases with no gene match: 6. Per the germline V gene, CDR1 is LNHDA and CDR2 is SQIVND (reference sequence). This CDR3 is 15 amino acids long. The CDR3 spells CASSLGLAGGNEQFF. CDR3 coding DNA: TGTGCCAGTTCCCTCGGACTAGCGGGGGGCAATGAGCAGTTCTTC.

The chain links TRBV7-4 to TRBJ2-1; the match to TRBD2 covers 10 bases. The CDR3 extends over 14 amino acids. V was pared by 6 bases and J by 4 bases, with 3 bases of the junction left unmatched. Germline lookup yields CDR1 SGHVT and CDR2 SQSDAQ. The CDR3 here is CASSLAGAYNEQFF. The CDR3 DNA follows: TGTGCCAGCAGTCTAGCGGGAGCATACAATGAGCAGTTCTTC. Using reference TRBV7-4 and TRBJ2-1 for the parts outside the CDR3, the full variable domain is GAGVSQSPRYKVAKRGRDVALRCDSISGHVTLYWYRQTLGQGSEVLTYSQSDAQRDKSGRPSGRFSAERPERSVSTLKIQRTEQGDSAVYLCASSLAGAYNEQFFGPGTRLTVL.

In its sample, this clone was seen once. The rearrangement joins TRBV5-8 to TRBJ1-5; possibly TRBD1 for D (6 bases). Germline CDR1 is SGHTS and CDR2 is YDEGEE. Trimming left V 0 bases short and J 3 bases short, with 13 bases between. The CDR3 contains 16 residues. The CDR3, as DNA: TGTGCCAGCAGCTTGGTTGCAGGGGCCTCCAATCAGCCCCAGCATTTT. Translation gives CASSLVAGASNQPQHF.

The chain has TRBV28 and TRBJ2-3; a weak D match, TRBD1 (6 bases). Trimming shortened V by 10 bases and J by 1 base, and 12 bases separated the two germline ends. Germline V gives CDR1 MDHEN, CDR2 SYDVKM. There are 13 residues in the CDR3. The CDR3 reads CATGTLGTDTQYF. In nucleotides, the CDR3 is TGTGCCACCGGGACACTTGGCACAGATACGCAGTATTTT.

CDR3 coding DNA: TGTGCCAGCAGCCTCGGGACTAGCGAAATCTACGAGCAGTACTTC. It is translated as CASSLGTSEIYEQYF. The chain joins TRBV11-3 to TRBJ2-7; 10 nucleotides agree with TRBD2. Germline assignment: CDR1 SGHNT and CDR2 YENEEA. The CDR3 has 15 residues. V was clipped by 5 bases and J by 3 bases; unmatched bases: 7.

This clone was detected only a few times. The chain is built from TRBV27 and TRBJ2-3; 9 nucleotides agree with TRBD2. The ends lost 1 base at V and 4 bases at J; junction bases unmatched: 12. Germline CDR1 and CDR2: MNHEY and SMNVEV (reference sequence). The CDR3 extends over 18 amino acids. In nucleotides, the CDR3 is TGTGCCAGCAGTTTATTCGGCCCTAGCGGGGAGATGGCAGATACGCAGTATTTT. Residues: CASSLFGPSGEMADTQYF.

The rearrangement uses TRBV6-6 and TRBJ2-7; the D gene is possibly TRBD1 (6 bases). Germline V gene sequence: CDR1 MNHNY, CDR2 SVGAGI (reference sequence). CDR3 size: 14 residues. The V gene lost 4 bases and the J gene lost 5 bases, with 15 bases spanning the gap. The DNA of the CDR3 is TGTGCCAGCAGTTTTGGCGACGAGGGGGACGAGCAGTACTTC. This encodes CASSFGDEGDEQYF.

The gene calls are TRBV4-1 and TRBJ2-1, with 10 bases that match TRBD2. The germline CDR1 and CDR2 sequences are MGHRA and YSYEKL. The CDR3 covers 15 residues. V shed 4 bases and J 4 bases; nucleotides not matched to a gene: 4. CDR3 sequence (DNA): TGCGCCAGCAGCCGACCTAGCGGGGGATACAATGAGCAGTTCTTC. Translating it yields CASSRPSGGYNEQFF.

The chain links TRBV4-2 to TRBJ2-2, with 8 bases matching TRBD2. The CDR3 is 19 residues long. The germline V gene has CDR1 LGHNA and CDR2 YNFKEQ. Trimming cost V 0 bases and J 5 bases; bases outside gene matches: 14. CDR3 residues: CASSQDSNIPGGRTGELFF. DNA for the CDR3: TGTGCCAGCAGCCAAGACTCTAATATCCCGGGAGGGAGGACCGGGGAGCTGTTTTTT.

The chain uses TRBV5-1 and TRBJ2-3, with 7 bases identical to TRBD2. The germline V gene has CDR1 SGHRS and CDR2 YFSETQ. V trimming: 2 bases; J trimming: 5 bases; junction bases outside the gene matches: 11. This CDR3 is 16 amino acids long. CDR3 loop: CASSLSGTKVGDTQYF. The CDR3 DNA reads as TGCGCCAGCAGCTTATCCGGGACTAAGGTCGGAGATACGCAGTATTTT.

As regards this clone: Distinct nucleotide sequences in the sample also encode this CDR3. The chain carries TRBV9 and TRBJ2-5; 11 nucleotides line up with TRBD2. The V gene end was trimmed by 0 bases and the J gene end by 5 bases; junction bases not matched to a gene: 12. CDR1 is SGDLS and CDR2 is YYNGEE in the germline V gene. This CDR3 spans 18 amino acids. The CDR3 region is CASSVGRIAGGRGETQYF. The DNA for the CDR3 is TGTGCCAGCAGCGTAGGGCGGATAGCGGGGGGGCGCGGGGAGACCCAGTACTTC. Variable domain in full (rest from reference TRBV9 and TRBJ2-5): DSGVTQTPKHLITATGQRVTLRCSPRSGDLSVYWYQQSLDQGLQFLIQYYNGEERAKGNILERFSAQQFPDLHSELNLSSLELGDSALYFCASSVGRIAGGRGETQYFGPGTRLLVL.

In this sample, this clone turned up a few times. The J gene is TRBJ2-2, the V gene TRBV6-6; TRBD2 is a possible D gene (5 bases). V was trimmed by 0 bases and J by 7 bases, leaving 9 bases between them. CDR1 is MNHNY, CDR2 SVGAGI, per germline (reference sequence). This CDR3 has 14 amino acids. CDR3 DNA: TGTGCCAGCAGTTACTCTTATGCGGGCGGGGAGCTGTTTTTT. It codes for CASSYSYAGGELFF.